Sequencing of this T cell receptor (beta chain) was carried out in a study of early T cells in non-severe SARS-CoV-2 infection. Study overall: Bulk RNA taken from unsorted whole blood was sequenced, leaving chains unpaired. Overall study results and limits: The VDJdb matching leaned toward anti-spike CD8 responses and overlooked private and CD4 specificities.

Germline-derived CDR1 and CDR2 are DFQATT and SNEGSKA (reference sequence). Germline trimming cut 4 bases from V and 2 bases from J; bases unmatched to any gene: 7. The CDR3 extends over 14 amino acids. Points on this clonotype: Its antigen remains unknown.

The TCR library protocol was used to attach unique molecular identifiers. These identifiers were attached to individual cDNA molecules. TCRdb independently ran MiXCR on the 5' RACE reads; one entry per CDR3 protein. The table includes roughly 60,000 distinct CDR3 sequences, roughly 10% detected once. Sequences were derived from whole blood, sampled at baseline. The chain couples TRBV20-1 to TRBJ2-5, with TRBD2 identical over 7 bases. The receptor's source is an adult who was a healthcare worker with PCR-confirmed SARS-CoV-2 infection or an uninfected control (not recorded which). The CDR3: CSAKAGDGQETQYF. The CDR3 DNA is TGCAGTGCTAAGGCGGGGGATGGTCAAGAGACCCAGTACTTC.